This T cell receptor beta chain was profiled in a study of cytomegalovirus exposure and HLA in healthy donors. The PCR was carried out with 60 Vbeta primers and 13 Jbeta primers. TCRdb keeps only in-frame clones here, not all; method: immunoSEQ multiplex PCR. This repertoire shows about 160,000 clones, 75% to 85% found once; its top ten account for roughly 2%. With regard to this clone: The antigen is unknown.

The CDR3 has 14 residues. V trimming: 5 bases; J trimming: 5 bases; junction bases outside the gene matches: 2. Germline V gene sequence: CDR1 SGHRS, CDR2 YFSETQ. Notes on the study in general: Analyses of presence and absence presupposed an approximately uniform sequencing depth across donors. Later analysis indicated greater clonal expansion among HLA-associated TCR beta chains than among equally common other chains. Later on, an analysis tied 15,000 to 20,000 TCR beta sequences to HLA alleles at 0.05 false discovery rate.

Unrecorded immune exposure was likely among donors, who were nominally healthy when sampled. The V call is TRBV5-1, the J call TRBJ2-5, with 14 bases aligning to TRBD2. The source material was PBMCs. The TCR originated in a young woman in good health and CMV-seronegative. CDR3: CASRGTSGSETQYF. The CDR3 DNA follows: TGCGCCAGCAGAGGGACTAGCGGGAGCGAGACCCAGTACTTC.